What follows are 4 T cell receptor beta chains derived from one specimen sequenced in a study of beta chain features in type 1 diabetes. Study findings and constraints: Across all four CD4+ subsets, people with type 1 diabetes showed modestly shorter TCRB CDR3s.

All of the isolated RNA was reverse transcribed, so expressed TCRB transcripts were sequenced. Sequencing was performed with immunoSEQ multiplex PCR; in TCRdb, only in-frame clones are kept and a portion is missing. The data contain approximately 140,000 clones, about 10% of them singletons. Their antigens are not known. The sequenced sample consisted of central memory CD4+ T cells from blood. The receptors shown here come from a man between 25 and 39 years old with type 1 diabetes.

This clone was recorded at least ten times. The chain has TRBV23-1 and TRBJ2-2; TRBD2 aligns across 9 bases. TRBV23-1 is placed among ORFs of uncertain function. The ends lost 9 bases at V and 5 bases at J; junction bases unmatched: 19. The CDR3 is made up of 18 amino acids. This CDR3 reads CARGNLMRLAGKTGELFF. In nucleotides, the CDR3 is TGCGCCAGGGGTAATCTTATGCGGCTAGCGGGGAAGACCGGGGAGCTGTTTTTT.

This clone showed up just a few times. The chain employs TRBV6-1 and TRBJ1-2, with D uncertain. Germline V gene lookup returns CDR1 MNHNS and CDR2 SASEGT. V lost 6 bases to trimming and J lost 4 bases, with 12 bases between them. The CDR3 consists of 13 residues. For the CDR3, the DNA is TGTGCCAGCAGAGTGCAGGATGGCTATGGCTACACCTTC. Encoded protein: CASRVQDGYGYTF.

This clone was seen only a few times. The J gene is TRBJ2-7, the V gene TRBV6-5, with a weak D call TRBD2 (6 bases). CDR3 length: 15 amino acids. Germline-derived CDR1 and CDR2 are MNHEY and SVGAGI. The V and J ends lost 0 bases and 4 bases respectively, with 13 bases between them. The CDR3, as DNA: TGTGCCAGCAGTTACTCAGGGTCTGGGGGGTACGAGCAGTACTTC. The encoded protein is CASSYSGSGGYEQYF.

This clone was counted only a few times. As DNA, the CDR3 is TGCGCCAGCAGCTTGGCTCCCCCGGACAATGAGCAGTTCTTC. This codes for CASSLAPPDNEQFF. The J gene is TRBJ2-1, the V gene TRBV5-1; unclear D gene. CDR1 is SGHRS and CDR2 is YFSETQ in the germline V gene. The V gene lost 0 bases and the J gene lost 5 bases, with 9 bases spanning the gap. CDR3 size: 14 residues.